The 9 T cell receptor beta chains in this list originate from one sample, sequenced in a study of shared clonotypes between healthy human individuals. Sequencing used immunoSEQ multiplex PCR; TCRdb keeps in-frame clones, though not all of them. The data hold approximately 740,000 clones, with around 72% observed a single time. The sample was memory CD4+ T cells sorted from blood. Subset specified: CD45RA-negative fraction. Receptors were obtained from a woman aged 25 to 39 in good health.

In this sample, this clone turned up many times. The chain joins TRBV4-2 to TRBJ2-2; TRBD1 matches at 12 bases. Germline V gene lookup returns CDR1 LGHNA and CDR2 YNFKEQ. The CDR3 consists of 16 residues. Trimming cost V 0 bases and J 6 bases; bases outside gene matches: 2. The CDR3 region has the DNA TGTGCCAGCAGCCAAGAGGGACAGGGGGCTGCCGGGGAGCTGTTTTTT. Amino acids: CASSQEGQGAAGELFF.

Note on this clone: This same CDR3 is encoded by further DNA sequences in the sample. The gene calls are TRBV9 and TRBJ2-2; perhaps TRBD1 as D (5 bases). Germline CDR1 reads SGDLS; CDR2 reads YYNGEE. Trimming shortened V by 1 base and J by 0 bases, and 7 bases separated the two germline ends. This CDR3 has 15 residues. The CDR3 loop reads CASSVQGANTGELFF. CDR3 nucleotides: TGTGCCAGCAGCGTACAGGGTGCGAACACCGGGGAGCTGTTTTTT. Full variable domain (outside the CDR3, taken from reference TRBV9 and TRBJ2-2): DSGVTQTPKHLITATGQRVTLRCSPRSGDLSVYWYQQSLDQGLQFLIQYYNGEERAKGNILERFSAQQFPDLHSELNLSSLELGDSALYFCASSVQGANTGELFFGEGSRLTVL.

This sequence joins TRBV9 and TRBJ2-3; 7 positions agree with TRBD1. CDR3 size: 14 residues. Germline V lookup: CDR1 SGDLS, CDR2 YYNGEE. V dropped 5 bases and J dropped 2; count of bases not matched to a gene: 5. The CDR3 here is CASSTGQITDTQYF. The CDR3 region has the DNA TGTGCCAGCAGTACGGGACAGATCACAGATACGCAGTATTTT.

This chain connects TRBV30 to TRBJ2-1; weak D call: TRBD1 (6 bases). This CDR3 spans 12 amino acids. Per germline, CDR1 GTSNPN and CDR2 SVGIG (reference sequence). Trimming cost V 4 bases and J 15 bases, with 19 bases left between them. In DNA, the CDR3 is TGTGCCTGGACCAAGAGGGGGAGTGGGCCGTTCTTC. Translated, it gives CAWTKRGSGPFF.

The chain joins TRBV2 to TRBJ1-2; 9 nucleotides line up with TRBD1. V was clipped by 3 bases and J by 7 bases; unmatched bases: 6. This CDR3 is built from 14 residues. Germline CDR1 reads SNHLY; CDR2 reads FYNNEI. The CDR3 reads CASSDDRGIGGYTF. DNA of the CDR3: TGTGCCAGCAGTGACGACAGGGGGATCGGTGGCTACACCTTC.

The CDR3 DNA sequence: TGTGCCAGCAGCGCTCGACCCGATTGGGGAAACATTCAGTACTTC. It is translated as CASSARPDWGNIQYF. This chain links TRBV11-2 with TRBJ2-4; D remains ambiguous. This CDR3 is built from 15 residues. CDR1 and CDR2 (germline): SGHAT, FQNNGV. The V end lost 5 bases, the J end lost 6 bases, and 17 bases lay between the germline ends.

This clone was counted a few times. The J gene is TRBJ1-4, the V gene TRBV25-1; no clear D. Germline V lookup: CDR1 MGHDK, CDR2 SYGVNS. Trimming cost V 7 bases and J 4 bases, with 7 bases left between them. CDR3 size: 12 residues. The CDR3 loop is CASTISNEKLFF. CDR3 coding DNA: TGTGCCAGCACCATCAGTAATGAAAAACTGTTTTTT. The variable domain in full, completed from reference TRBV25-1 and TRBJ1-4, reads EADIYQTPRYLVIGTGKKITLECSQTMGHDKMYWYQQDPGMELHLIHYSYGVNSTEKGDLSSESTVSRIRTEHFPLTLESARPSHTSQYLCASTISNEKLFFGSGTQLSVL.

V usage is TRBV18 and J usage is TRBJ1-1; D unclear. Germline V gene lookup returns CDR1 KGHSH and CDR2 LQKENI. Trimming pared 6 bases from V and 6 bases from J, leaving 17 bases between. CDR3 size: 14 residues. The CDR3 DNA follows: TGTGCCAGCTCTCCCGGGGAAGTCGGGGCTGAAGCTTTCTTT. It codes for CASSPGEVGAEAFF. The full variable domain, in which reference TRBV18 and TRBJ1-1 provide the parts outside the CDR3, is NAGVMQNPRHLVRRRGQEARLRCSPMKGHSHVYWYRQLPEEGLKFMVYLQKENIIDESGMPKERFSAEFPKEGPSILRIQQVVRGDSAAYFCASSPGEVGAEAFFGQGTRLTVV.

The CDR3 region has the DNA TGTGCCAGCTCACACGCCGGGACAGGGGTACGCGATACGCAGTATTTT. This translates into CASSHAGTGVRDTQYF. The J gene is TRBJ2-3, the V gene TRBV18; 10 bases agree with TRBD1. Germline CDR1 and CDR2: KGHSH and LQKENI. Unmatched junction bases numbered 10, after V lost 4 bases and J lost 6 bases. This CDR3 is built from 16 residues.